The subject of this entry is one T cell receptor beta chain. The antigen is unknown. The germline V and J ends were trimmed by 7 bases and 3 bases, with 13 bases remaining between them. The CDR3 has 14 amino acids. Germline loops: CDR1 MNHNY, CDR2 SVGAGI (reference sequence). These data come from a study of siplizumab effects on memory and regulatory T cells. Study observations and caveats: The apparent diversity of naive T cells exceeded that of memory cells, and naive T cells seemed to make a major contribution to the alloresponse. Phenotypic classification as naive or memory proved unattainable for roughly 75-97% of proliferating CD4+ or CD8+ clones. Proliferating siplizumab-culture Tregs lacked confirmation of suppressive function. Solely a minor proportion of alloreactive clones could be assigned to unstimulated subsets.

The repertoire was sequenced with immunoSEQ multiplex PCR; TCRdb's copy has only in-frame clones and lacks some. Seen here are some 110,000 clones, around 93% observed once, and the top ten hold less than 0.35%. Sequences were obtained from CD4+ T cells sorted from blood. This TCR was recovered from a human donor in good health. The V and J genes are TRBV6-6 and TRBJ1-5, with a weak D call TRBD1 (5 bases). The CDR3 region is CASTEGSFNQPQHF. CDR3 DNA: TGTGCCAGCACCGAGGGGTCATTCAATCAGCCCCAGCATTTT.